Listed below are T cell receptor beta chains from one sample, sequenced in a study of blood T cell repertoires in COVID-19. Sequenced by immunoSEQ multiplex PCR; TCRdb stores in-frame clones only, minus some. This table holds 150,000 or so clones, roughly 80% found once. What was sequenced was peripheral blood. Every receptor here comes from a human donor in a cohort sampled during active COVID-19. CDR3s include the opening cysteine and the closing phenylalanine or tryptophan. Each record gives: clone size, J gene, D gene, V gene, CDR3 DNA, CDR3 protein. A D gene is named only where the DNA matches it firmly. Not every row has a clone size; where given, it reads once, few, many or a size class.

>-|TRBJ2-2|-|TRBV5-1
TGCGCCAGCAGCTTGGGAGTCTCCAGGGCAAACACCGGGGAGCTGTTTTTT
CASSLGVSRANTGELFF
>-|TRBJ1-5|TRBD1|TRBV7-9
TGTGCCAGCAGCCTGGGACAGGCACTCCCGGTCAGTCAGCCCCAGCATTTT
CASSLGQALPVSQPQHF
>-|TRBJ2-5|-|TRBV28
TGTGCCAGCAGTTGGCAGAATCAAGAGACCCAGTACTTC
CASSWQNQETQYF
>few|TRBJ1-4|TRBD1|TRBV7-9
TGTGCCAGCAGCTTAGGACAGGGAGCCGAAAAACTGTTTTTT
CASSLGQGAEKLFF
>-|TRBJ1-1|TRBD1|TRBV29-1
TGCAGCGTTCGCGCAGGGGGTAACACTGAAGCTTTCTTT
CSVRAGGNTEAFF
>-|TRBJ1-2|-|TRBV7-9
TGTGCCAGCAGCTTATCTCCTAACTATGGCTACACCTTC
CASSLSPNYGYTF
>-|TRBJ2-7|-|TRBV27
TGTGCCAGCAGTTTCGCAGTGACCTACGAGCAGTACTTC
CASSFAVTYEQYF
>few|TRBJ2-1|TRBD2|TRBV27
TGTGCCAGCAGTTCCCCCCGGGGGGGCTCCTACAATGAGCAGTTCTTC
CASSSPRGGSYNEQFF
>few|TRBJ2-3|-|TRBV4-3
TGCGCCAGCAGCCAAGGGGGGACTAGCACAGATACGCAGTATTTT
CASSQGGTSTDTQYF
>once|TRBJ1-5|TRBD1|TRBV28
TGTGCCAGCCATGGACAGGACCACAATCAGCCCCAGCATTTT
CASHGQDHNQPQHF
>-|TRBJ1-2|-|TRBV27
TGTGCCAGCAGTCCTCAGGGTACTGGCTACACCTTC
CASSPQGTGYTF
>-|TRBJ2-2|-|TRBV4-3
TGCGCCAGCAGCCAAGAGCCCACAGCTATCACCGGGGAGCTGTTTTTT
CASSQEPTAITGELFF
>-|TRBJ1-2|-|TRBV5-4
TGTGCCAGCAGCCGGGGGACTGGAAACTATGGCTACACCTTC
CASSRGTGNYGYTF
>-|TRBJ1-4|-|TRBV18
TGTGCCAGCTCACCAGACCTGACTCAGGAAAAACTGTTTTTT
CASSPDLTQEKLFF
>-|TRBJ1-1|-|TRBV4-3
TGCGCCAGCAGCCAAGATTCTGACACTGAAGCTTTCTTT
CASSQDSDTEAFF
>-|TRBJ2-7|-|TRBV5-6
TGTGCCAGCAGCTTGGCCCCAGGGGAACGGTTCGGCGAGCAGTACTTC
CASSLAPGERFGEQYF
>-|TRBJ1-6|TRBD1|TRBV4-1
TGCGCCAGCAGCCAAGGAGGGACAGTTAATTCACCCCTCCACTTT
CASSQGGTVNSPLHF
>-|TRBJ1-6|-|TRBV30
TGTGCCTGGGGTATAGGAGGGACCGGGCATTCACCCCTCCACTTT
CAWGIGGTGHSPLHF
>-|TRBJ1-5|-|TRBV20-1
TGCAGTGCTAGTCCTCTAGCCGGAGATAGCAATCAGCCCCAGCATTTT
CSASPLAGDSNQPQHF
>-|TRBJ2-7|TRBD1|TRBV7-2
TGTGCCAGCAGCCAGGGGGCCCTCGACGAGCAGTACTTC
CASSQGALDEQYF
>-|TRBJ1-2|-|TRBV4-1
TGCGCCAGCAGCCACAATGACAGAGGCTACACCTTC
CASSHNDRGYTF
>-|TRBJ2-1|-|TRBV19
TGTGCCAGTAGGCATCGGGGAAGCAATGAGCAGTTCTTC
CASRHRGSNEQFF
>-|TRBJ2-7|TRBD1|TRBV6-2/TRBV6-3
TGTGCCAGCAGTGACAGGGGGTATACCTACGAGCAGTACTTC
CASSDRGYTYEQYF
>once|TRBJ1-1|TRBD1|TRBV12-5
TGTGCTAGTGGTTCCCTAGGGGGCAGGGGGCAATCGGTGAACACTGAAGCTTTCTTT
CASGSLGGRGQSVNTEAFF
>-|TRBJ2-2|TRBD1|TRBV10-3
TGTGCCATCAGGGACAGGGGGAACACCGGGGAGCTGTTTTTT
CAIRDRGNTGELFF
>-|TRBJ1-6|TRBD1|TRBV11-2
TGTGCCACCGGCCGGGACAGGGGCAATTCACCCCTCCACTTT
CATGRDRGNSPLHF
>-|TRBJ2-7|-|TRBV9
TGTGCCAGCAGCGGCACCGGGTGGGGGGCCTACGAGCAGTACTTC
CASSGTGWGAYEQYF
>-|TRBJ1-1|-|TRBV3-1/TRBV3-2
TGTGCCAGCAGCCAACCACCGGGGAGTGAAGCTTTCTTT
CASSQPPGSEAFF
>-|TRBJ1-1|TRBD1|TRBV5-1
TGCGCCAGCAGCTTGGGGGACAGGGGCACTGAAGCTTTCTTT
CASSLGDRGTEAFF
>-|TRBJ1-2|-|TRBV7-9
TGTGCCAGCAGCCCTCAGGGGTTGAGGCGAGGCTACACCTTC
CASSPQGLRRGYTF
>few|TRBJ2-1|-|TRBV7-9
TGTGCCAGCAGCTTAGGTCCGGGGAACTCCTACAATGAGCAGTTCTTC
CASSLGPGNSYNEQFF
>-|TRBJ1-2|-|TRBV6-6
TGTGCCAGCAGCCTAGTGGACTATGGCTACACCTTC
CASSLVDYGYTF
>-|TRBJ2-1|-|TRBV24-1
TGTGCCACCAGTGATTCTGCGGGGAGCGAGTTCTTC
CATSDSAGSEFF
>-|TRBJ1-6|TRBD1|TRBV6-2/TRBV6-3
TGTGCCAGCAGTTACACAGGGGTCGAGTCACCCCTCCACTTT
CASSYTGVESPLHF
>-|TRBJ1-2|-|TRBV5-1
TGCGCCAGCAGCACGTTCTCGGGGGGCCCTAACTATGGCTACACCTTC
CASSTFSGGPNYGYTF
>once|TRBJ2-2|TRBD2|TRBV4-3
TGCGCCAGCAGCCAAGAGACTAGCACGACCGGGGAGCTGTTTTTT
CASSQETSTTGELFF
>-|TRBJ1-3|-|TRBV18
TGTGCCAGCTCACCACCGGCAGGTCTCTCTGGAAACACCATATATTTT
CASSPPAGLSGNTIYF
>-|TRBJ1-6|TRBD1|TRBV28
TGTGCCAGCAGTTTGTACAGGGGTGGATCACCCCTCCACTTT
CASSLYRGGSPLHF
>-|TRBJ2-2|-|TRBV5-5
TGTGCCAGCAGCCGTTCTCCGGGGGCGAACACCGGGGAGCTGTTTTTT
CASSRSPGANTGELFF
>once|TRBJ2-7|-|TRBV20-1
TGCAGTGCTAGTAGGGGCGGGGTACTGAGCTCCTACGAGCAGTACTTC
CSASRGGVLSSYEQYF
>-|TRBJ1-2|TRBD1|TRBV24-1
TGTGCCACCAGTGGGGACAGGTTGCTCGGCTACACCTTC
CATSGDRLLGYTF
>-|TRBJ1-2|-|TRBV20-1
TGCAGTGCTAGCGCCCGCGGGGGCTACACCTTC
CSASARGGYTF
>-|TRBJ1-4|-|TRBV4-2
TGTGCCAGCAGCCAAGATACAGGGAACGAAAAACTGTTTTTT
CASSQDTGNEKLFF
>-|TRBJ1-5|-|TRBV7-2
TGTGCCAGCAGCTATAACAGGGCTCAGCCCCAGCATTTT
CASSYNRAQPQHF
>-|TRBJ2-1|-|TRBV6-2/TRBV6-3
TGTGCCAGCAGTTACTCCGGGGGTCTGAATGAGCAGTTCTTC
CASSYSGGLNEQFF
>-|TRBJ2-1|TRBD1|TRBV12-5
TGTGCTAGTGGTTTGGGACAGGGGGTCTCCTACAATGAGCAGTTCTTC
CASGLGQGVSYNEQFF
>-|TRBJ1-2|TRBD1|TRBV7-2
TGTGCCAGCAGCCCTCGGACAGGGGTCAACTATGGCTACACCTTC
CASSPRTGVNYGYTF
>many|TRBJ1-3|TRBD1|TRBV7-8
TGTGCCAGCAGCCACAGGGGTTCCGGAAACACCATATATTTT
CASSHRGSGNTIYF
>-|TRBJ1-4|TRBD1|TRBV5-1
TGCGCCAGCAGCCCCGGGACAGATTTCGAAAAACTGTTTTTT
CASSPGTDFEKLFF
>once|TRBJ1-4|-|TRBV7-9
TGTGCCAGCAGCTTTAGCGGGGCCTATGAAAAACTGTTTTTT
CASSFSGAYEKLFF
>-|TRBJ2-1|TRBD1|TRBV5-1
TGCGCCAGCAGGGGCCGGGACAGGGTCGGCAATGAGCAGTTCTTC
CASRGRDRVGNEQFF
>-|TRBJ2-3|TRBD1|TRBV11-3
TGTGCCAGCAGCTTAGGGGACAGGGCGAGCGATACGCAGTATTTT
CASSLGDRASDTQYF
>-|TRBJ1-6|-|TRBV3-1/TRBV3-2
TGTGCCAGCAGCCTCCCTCTGGGTAGCATCGATTCACCCCTCCACTTT
CASSLPLGSIDSPLHF
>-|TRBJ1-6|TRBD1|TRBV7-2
TGTGCCAGCAGCAACCAGGGGGGCGCCTATAATTCACCCCTCCACTTT
CASSNQGGAYNSPLHF
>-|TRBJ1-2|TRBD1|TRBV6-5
TGTGCCAGCAGACCCCCTTTGGGGACAGCCTATGGCTACACCTTC
CASRPPLGTAYGYTF